This TCR beta chain is drawn from a study of CD8+ T cells in alopecia areata. Regarding the study as a whole: Normal scalp showed lower clonality than lesional scalp, especially alopecia totalis/universalis. Scalp sequencing also captures normal skin's resident alphabeta T cells. Between patients, shared TCR sequences were less clear than in mice. This was possibly due in part to HLA diversity in the patient population.

A remark on this clone: Its antigen is unidentified.

The CDR3 is 13 amino acids. Trimming took off 3 bases at V and 4 bases at J, with 12 bases between the two ends. The germline V gene has CDR1 GTSNPN and CDR2 SVGIG (reference sequence). RNA was isolated and reverse transcribed to cDNA, the sequencing template. The assay was immunoSEQ multiplex PCR, and TCRdb's table has in-frame clones only and misses some. The sample shows about 200,000 clones, 56% of them seen only once. Sorting from PBMCs produced CD4+ and CD8+ T cells. This TCR was sampled from a human donor in good health. The chain uses TRBV30 and TRBJ1-1; D uncertain. The sequenced sample consisted of CD8+ T cells sorted from blood. Here the CDR3 reads CAWRPMAGTEAFF. Written as DNA, the CDR3 is TGTGCCTGGAGGCCCATGGCGGGCACTGAAGCTTTCTTT.